These 19 T cell receptor beta chains came from one sample sequenced in a study of blood T cell repertoires in COVID-19. Libraries were prepared by immunoSEQ multiplex PCR; TCRdb keeps only in-frame clonotypes and omits some of them. The table has under 250,000 clones, approximately 85% seen once; the top ten hold 5% to 6%. Input material: peripheral blood. The receptor source for this set is a woman of 80 years or more with COVID-19, enrolled during active disease.

The chain joins TRBV19 to TRBJ1-1; 7 bases fit TRBD1. This CDR3 is 14 amino acids long. V dropped 5 bases and J dropped 0; count of bases not matched to a gene: 3. CDR1 LNHDA and CDR2 SQIVND come from the germline V gene (reference sequence). The CDR3 DNA follows: TGTGCCAGTAGTGGGGGACAGCTGAACACTGAAGCTTTCTTT. Translation: CASSGGQLNTEAFF.

This clone turned up a few times. This chain connects TRBV2 to TRBJ2-5; D is possibly TRBD1 (6 bases). The CDR3 loop spans 14 amino acids. V dropped 6 bases and J dropped 2 bases, with 13 bases sitting between them. Germline lookup yields CDR1 SNHLY and CDR2 FYNNEI. The DNA of the CDR3 is TGTGCCAGCAGGGATGACAGGATTCAAGAGACCCAGTACTTC. Translating gives CASRDDRIQETQYF.

V usage is TRBV18 and J usage is TRBJ1-3; unclear D gene. CDR1 and CDR2 (germline): KGHSH, LQKENI. V was trimmed by 3 bases and J by 0 bases, leaving 12 bases between them. The length of the CDR3 is 16 residues. Written as DNA, the CDR3 is TGTGCCAGCTCACCCGCAGAGGCAAGCTCTGGAAACACCATATATTTT. Its translation: CASSPAEASSGNTIYF. The full variable domain, its missing parts supplied by reference TRBV18 and TRBJ1-3, is NAGVMQNPRHLVRRRGQEARLRCSPMKGHSHVYWYRQLPEEGLKFMVYLQKENIIDESGMPKERFSAEFPKEGPSILRIQQVVRGDSAAYFCASSPAEASSGNTIYFGEGSWLTVV.

The J gene is TRBJ1-2, the V gene TRBV20-1; 7 bases align to TRBD1. CDR1 and CDR2 from the germline V gene are DFQATT and SNEGSKA (reference sequence). The CDR3 length is 13 residues. V shed 3 bases, J shed 4 bases, and the junction held 5 bases outside the gene matches. This CDR3 reads CSASTQGVYGYTF. CDR3 DNA sequence: TGCAGTGCTAGTACGCAGGGGGTCTATGGCTACACCTTC.

This chain joins TRBV19 and TRBJ1-5; maybe TRBD1 (5 bases). Germline-derived CDR1 and CDR2 are LNHDA and SQIVND (reference sequence). This CDR3 is built from 16 residues. V lost 1 base, J lost 4 bases, and 14 bases lay in between. CDR3 sequence reads: CASSIGARQGNQPQHF. The DNA for the CDR3 is TGTGCCAGTAGTATAGGGGCTCGGCAGGGTAATCAGCCCCAGCATTTT.

The chain links TRBV9 to TRBJ1-2; possible D gene TRBD1, 6 bases. V was trimmed by 0 bases and J by 8 bases, leaving 14 bases between them. The CDR3 sequence is 14 residues long. The germline CDR1 and CDR2 sequences are SGDLS and YYNGEE. The CDR3 nucleotides read TGTGCCAGCAGCGTAGGCCCTCGGGGGGGCGGCTACACCTTC. Protein sequence: CASSVGPRGGGYTF.

This clone has more than one count but fewer than ten. The chain employs TRBV15 and TRBJ1-5, with 7 bases fitting TRBD1. Losses at the gene ends were 1 base for V and 5 bases for J; bases not matched to a gene: 8. The germline gives CDR1 LNHNV, CDR2 YYDKDF (reference sequence). The CDR3 consists of 16 residues. CDR3 in amino acids: CATSRAPGQYHQPQHF. CDR3 sequence (DNA): TGTGCCACCAGCAGAGCCCCGGGACAGTATCATCAGCCCCAGCATTTT.

Ten or more counts support this clone. The rearrangement links TRBV6-2 or TRBV6-3 to TRBJ2-5, with D possibly TRBD2 on 6 matching bases. Between the trimmed V and J ends, which lost 4 bases and 0 bases, there was a span of 12 bases. This CDR3 comprises 15 residues. CDR1 MNHEY and CDR2 SVGEGT come from the germline V gene. This CDR3 reads CASSSYRDYQETQYF. DNA for the CDR3: TGTGCCAGCAGTTCTTACCGGGACTACCAAGAGACCCAGTACTTC.

V gene TRBV12-5 combines with J gene TRBJ2-3; 11 bases match TRBD2. The CDR3 consists of 16 residues. Germline V gives CDR1 LGHNT, CDR2 FRNRAP. The V gene end was trimmed by 6 bases and the J gene end by 7 bases; junction bases not matched to a gene: 12. CDR3 DNA sequence: TGTGCTAGTGGCTCCCTTAGCGGGGGGGCCGGGTATACGCAGTATTTT. This codes for CASGSLSGGAGYTQYF.

The chain recombines TRBV5-1 with TRBJ2-7; no firm D call. Deletions cut 0 bases from V and 2 bases from J, with 9 bases between. The CDR3 totals 14 residues. Per the germline V gene, CDR1 is SGHRS and CDR2 is YFSETQ. In DNA, the CDR3 is TGCGCCAGCAGCTTGGACGGCGGAGCCTACGAGCAGTACGTC. The encoded protein is CASSLDGGAYEQYV.

CDR3 sequence (DNA): TGCGCCAGCAGTGGGGAGGGGCAAGAGACCCAGTACTTC. Translated: CASSGEGQETQYF. The chain carries TRBV10-2 and TRBJ2-5; the match to TRBD2 covers 7 bases. The CDR3 has 13 residues. The V gene's germline CDR1 is WSHSY and CDR2 SAAADI. After removal of 4 bases from V and 2 bases from J, the junction contained 1 base not matched to a gene.

A few counts support this clone. The rearrangement joins TRBV5-4 to TRBJ2-1; TRBD2 matches at 14 bases. This CDR3 has 16 residues. Trimming removed 2 bases from V and 9 bases from J; junction bases left unmatched: 7. Per germline, CDR1 SGHNT and CDR2 YYREEE (reference sequence). As DNA, the CDR3 is TGTGCCAGCAGCTTACCCGGACTAGCGGGGGGTAGTGAGCAGTTCTTC. Residues: CASSLPGLAGGSEQFF. The variable domain in full, completed from reference TRBV5-4 and TRBJ2-1, reads ETGVTQSPTHLIKTRGQQVTLRCSSQSGHNTVSWYQQALGQGPQFIFQYYREEENGRGNFPPRFSGLQFPNYSSELNVNALELDDSALYLCASSLPGLAGGSEQFFGPGTRLTVL.

This clone was observed a single time. The gene calls are TRBV28 and TRBJ2-6, with D possibly being TRBD1 (6 bases). V gave up 4 bases and J gave up 8 bases, with 12 bases separating them. The CDR3 consists of 14 residues. Germline CDR1 reads MDHEN; CDR2 reads SYDVKM. The CDR3 nucleotides read TGTGCCAGCAGTTCAGGACAGCAACCCAACGTCCTGACTTTC. Amino acids: CASSSGQQPNVLTF.

CDR3 protein: CATRTGSNTGELFF. The CDR3 DNA sequence: TGTGCCACAAGGACAGGGTCGAACACCGGGGAGCTGTTTTTT. V and J are TRBV19 and TRBJ2-2; 8 bases fit TRBD1. After removal of 10 bases from V and 0 bases from J, the junction contained 4 bases not matched to a gene. Germline CDR1 is LNHDA and CDR2 is SQIVND (reference sequence). CDR3 size: 14 residues. The full variable domain, in which reference TRBV19 and TRBJ2-2 provide the parts outside the CDR3, is DGGITQSPKYLFRKEGQNVTLSCEQNLNHDAMYWYRQDPGQGLRLIYYSQIVNDFQKGDIAEGYSVSREKKESFPLTVTSAQKNPTAFYLCATRTGSNTGELFFGEGSRLTVL.

V is TRBV18 and J is TRBJ1-3, with a tentative D call TRBD1 (6 bases). With 2 bases removed from V and 0 bases from J, the gap between germline ends came to 11 bases. Germline V gene lookup returns CDR1 KGHSH and CDR2 LQKENI. The CDR3 has 16 residues. The CDR3 sequence: CASSPVTGNSGNTIYF. In DNA form, the CDR3 reads TGTGCCAGCTCACCAGTCACAGGGAACTCTGGAAACACCATATATTTT.

V gene TRBV27 combines with J gene TRBJ2-1; 8 bases align to TRBD2. The length of the CDR3 is 16 residues. Germline CDR1 is MNHEY and CDR2 is SMNVEV (reference sequence). Trimming cost V 5 bases and J 0 bases; bases outside gene matches: 6. The CDR3 sequence: CASSPLAGSSYNEQFF. Written as DNA, the CDR3 is TGTGCCAGCAGTCCCTTAGCGGGATCCTCCTACAATGAGCAGTTCTTC.

J is TRBJ2-3 and V is TRBV6-4; TRBD2 agrees at 13 bases. V dropped 4 bases and J dropped 6; count of bases not matched to a gene: 7. The CDR3 consists of 16 residues. Germline V gene data show CDR1 as MRHNA and CDR2 as SNTAGT. CDR3 coding DNA: TGTGCCAGCAGTGTAACTAGCGGGGGGGCATATGATACGCAGTATTTT. It translates to CASSVTSGGAYDTQYF.

This chain joins TRBV18 and TRBJ1-1; 7 nucleotides line up with TRBD1. V dropped 2 bases and J dropped 6; count of bases not matched to a gene: 3. CDR1 and CDR2 (germline): KGHSH, LQKENI. CDR3 length: 13 residues. The CDR3 loop is CASSPRGQSEAFF. The DNA of the CDR3 is TGTGCCAGCTCACCAAGGGGGCAGTCTGAAGCTTTCTTT.

The chain carries TRBV7-9 and TRBJ1-6; D call uncertain. The germline V and J ends were trimmed by 1 base and 10 bases, with 11 bases remaining between them. CDR1 SEHNR and CDR2 FQNEAQ come from the germline V gene (reference sequence). The CDR3 covers 14 residues. The CDR3 nucleotides are TGTGCCAGCAGCTTAGATGGGCAGCCCTCACCCCTCCACTTT. Its protein product is CASSLDGQPSPLHF.